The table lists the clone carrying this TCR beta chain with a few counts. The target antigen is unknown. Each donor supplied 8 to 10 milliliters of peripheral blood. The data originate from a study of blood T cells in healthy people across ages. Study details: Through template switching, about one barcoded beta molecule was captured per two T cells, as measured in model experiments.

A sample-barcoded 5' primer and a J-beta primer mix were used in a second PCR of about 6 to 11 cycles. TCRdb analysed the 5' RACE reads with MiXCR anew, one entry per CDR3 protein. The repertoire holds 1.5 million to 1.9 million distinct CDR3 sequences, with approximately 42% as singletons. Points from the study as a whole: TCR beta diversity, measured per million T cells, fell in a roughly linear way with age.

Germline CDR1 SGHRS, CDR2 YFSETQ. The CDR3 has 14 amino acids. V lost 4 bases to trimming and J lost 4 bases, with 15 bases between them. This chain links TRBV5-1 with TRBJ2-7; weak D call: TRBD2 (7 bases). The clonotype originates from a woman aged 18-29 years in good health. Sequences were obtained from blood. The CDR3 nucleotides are TGCGCCAGCAGCCTCCAACAGGGAGGGTACGAGCAGTACTTC. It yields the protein CASSLQQGGYEQYF.